Presented here are 6 T cell receptor beta chains from one specimen sequenced in a study of shared clonotypes between healthy human individuals. Assay used: immunoSEQ multiplex PCR; TCRdb lists only in-frame clones, some missing. The sample comprises 1 million to 1.2 million clones, roughly 80% of which are singletons, and approximately 0.95% rests with the top ten. The specimen sequenced was memory CD4+ T cells from PBMCs. Described subset: CD45RA-negative fraction. The receptor source for this set is a young man in good health. Some clones in this sample may be carry-over from other donors' samples.

The table lists this clone with a few counts. The chain has TRBV2 and TRBJ1-4; a weak D match, TRBD1 (6 bases). Trimming stripped 8 bases from V and 3 bases from J, with 16 bases between. Germline assignment: CDR1 SNHLY and CDR2 FYNNEI. This CDR3 region has 15 residues. The CDR3 region is CASCCNSGANEKLFF. The CDR3 bases are TGTGCCAGCTGCTGTAATTCAGGGGCTAATGAAAAACTGTTTTTT.

The chain combines TRBV6-1 with TRBJ2-2, with D tentatively TRBD2 (5 bases). V shed 2 bases and J shed 5 bases, with 6 bases lying between them. This CDR3 is 13 amino acids long. Germline lookup yields CDR1 MNHNS and CDR2 SASEGT. The CDR3 region has the DNA TGTGCCAGCAGTGAACGGGAAACCGGGGAGCTGTTTTTT. It translates to CASSERETGELFF.

The genes are TRBV4-2 and TRBJ1-2, with D perhaps matching TRBD1 (5 bases). The CDR3 totals 17 residues. Germline assignment: CDR1 LGHNA and CDR2 YNFKEQ. V was clipped by 4 bases and J by 0 bases, with 18 bases between them. The CDR3 DNA is TGTGCCAGCAGCCTAAAAGAGAGGGGCAGCCCTAACTATGGCTACACCTTC. It is translated as CASSLKERGSPNYGYTF.

The gene calls are TRBV10-1 and TRBJ2-1, with D maybe TRBD2 (6 bases). Deletions cut 2 bases from V and 7 bases from J, with 27 bases between. Germline V gene lookup returns CDR1 WNHNN and CDR2 SYGVQD (reference sequence). The CDR3 length is 19 residues. CDR3 DNA sequence: TGCGCCAGCAGTGAGGCCGACTTAGGGATCGCGGGGACGACGAATGAGCAGTTCTTC. This codes for CASSEADLGIAGTTNEQFF.

This clone was seen only once. This chain links TRBV5-6 with TRBJ2-1; 9 nucleotides agree with TRBD1. The CDR3 contains 14 residues. J was trimmed by 7 bases and V by 4 bases; bases with no gene match: 6. CDR1 and CDR2 (germline): SGHDT, YYEEEE. CDR3 sequence: CASSDRDRVNEQFF. The CDR3 bases are TGTGCCAGCAGCGACCGGGACAGGGTTAATGAGCAGTTCTTC.

The chain joins TRBV10-2 to TRBJ1-2, with D perhaps TRBD1 (6 bases). V lost 7 bases, J lost 5 bases, and 14 bases lay in between. CDR1 and CDR2 from the germline V gene are WSHSY and SAAADI. CDR3 length: 13 amino acids. The CDR3 DNA reads as TGCGCCAGCATGGTCGGGGGGCTTTATGGCTACACCTTC. Protein sequence: CASMVGGLYGYTF.